This TCR beta chain appears in the sequencing data of a study of cytomegalovirus exposure and HLA in healthy donors. Study as a whole: The 95 to 150 validation repertoires used the same platform as the 650 to 750 first-cohort repertoires, a later analysis reported.

CDR1 SGHNT and CDR2 YYREEE come from the germline V gene (reference sequence). This CDR3 is built from 15 residues. The V gene end was trimmed by 7 bases and the J gene end by 5 bases; junction bases not matched to a gene: 13. Concerning this clone: The antigen remains unidentified.

A 120-subject validation cohort, separate from the approximately 670-subject first cohort, supplied the donors. Overall study results and limits: The study flagged roughly 150 TCR beta chains as cytomegalovirus-associated. Subsequent analysis showed first-cohort TCR clusters tending to co-occur in 95 to 150 validation repertoires.

Only in-frame clones appear in the TCRdb table, and some are missing; sequencing was by immunoSEQ multiplex PCR. The profile covers more than 140,000 clones, with 85% to 90% appearing a single time and approximately 3.2% taken by the ten largest. Input material: PBMCs. The chain joins TRBV5-4 to TRBJ2-5, with TRBD2 matching 8 bases. The TCR originated in a woman aged 18 to 35 in good health and CMV-seropositive. The CDR3 sequence is CASSGGGRTGETQYF. The DNA for the CDR3 is TGTGCCAGCTCTGGGGGCGGGAGGACCGGGGAGACCCAGTACTTC. Looking up the rest from reference TRBV5-4 and TRBJ2-5 gives the full variable domain: ETGVTQSPTHLIKTRGQQVTLRCSSQSGHNTVSWYQQALGQGPQFIFQYYREEENGRGNFPPRFSGLQFPNYSSELNVNALELDDSALYLCASSGGGRTGETQYFGPGTRLLVL.